This is a list of T cell receptor beta chains from one sample in a study of response to subunit inactivated influenza vaccine. TCRdb re-called the RT-PCR reads through MiXCR, storing one row per CDR3 protein. This table holds fewer than 600,000 distinct CDR3 sequences, approximately 7.3% found once. The material was PBMCs from blood, obtained about 23 months after vaccination. These TCRs come from a man between 45 and 75 years old who received an inactivated influenza vaccine. CDR3s include the opening cysteine and the closing phenylalanine or tryptophan. The order of the fields is clone size, J gene, V gene, D gene, CDR3 DNA, CDR3 protein. The D gene is left open where the match is weak. Size values are once, few and many counts, or a class for expanded clones, and some rows have none.

abundance: .; j_gene: TRBJ1-5; v_gene: TRBV6-1; d_gene: .; CDR3nt: TGTGCCAGCAGGCACCAATCATCAGGGCTCAATCAGCCCCAGCATTTT; CDR3aa: CASRHQSSGLNQPQHF
abundance: .; j_gene: TRBJ1-6; v_gene: TRBV12-3/TRBV12-4; d_gene: .; CDR3nt: TGTGCCAGCAGTTTAGGCAGGGCCATTTCACCCCTCCACTTT; CDR3aa: CASSLGRAISPLHF
abundance: .; j_gene: TRBJ2-7; v_gene: TRBV20-1; d_gene: .; CDR3nt: TGCAGTGCTAGAGATCGTGGAGGGATCTACGAGCAGTACTTC; CDR3aa: CSARDRGGIYEQYF
abundance: .; j_gene: TRBJ2-1; v_gene: TRBV4-3; d_gene: .; CDR3nt: TGCGCCAGCAGCCAAGAACTCTTGGGTATGGATGAGCAGTTCTTC; CDR3aa: CASSQELLGMDEQFF
abundance: .; j_gene: TRBJ2-3; v_gene: TRBV5-1; d_gene: TRBD2; CDR3nt: TGCGCCACCAGGACTAGCGGGAACCCAGATACGCAGTATTTT; CDR3aa: CATRTSGNPDTQYF
abundance: many; j_gene: TRBJ2-3; v_gene: TRBV5-1; d_gene: .; CDR3nt: TGCGCCAGCAGCCCGGACGGACTAAGCACAGATACGCAGTATTTT; CDR3aa: CASSPDGLSTDTQYF
abundance: .; j_gene: TRBJ2-4; v_gene: TRBV7-9; d_gene: .; CDR3nt: TGTGCCAGCAGCTTAAGGGGAGCAAACATTCAGTACTTC; CDR3aa: CASSLRGANIQYF
abundance: few; j_gene: TRBJ1-5; v_gene: TRBV20-1; d_gene: TRBD1; CDR3nt: TGCAGTGCCAAAGCCGGGACAGGAGATCAGCCCCAGCATTTT; CDR3aa: CSAKAGTGDQPQHF
abundance: .; j_gene: TRBJ1-5; v_gene: TRBV15; d_gene: .; CDR3nt: TGTGCCACCAGCGGAAAGGTCAGAGGGTTGGTTCAGCCCCAGCATTTT; CDR3aa: CATSGKVRGLVQPQHF
abundance: once; j_gene: TRBJ1-6; v_gene: TRBV30; d_gene: .; CDR3nt: TGTGCCTGTAGGAAGAATTCACCCCTCCACTTT; CDR3aa: CACRKNSPLHF
abundance: few; j_gene: TRBJ2-7; v_gene: TRBV15; d_gene: .; CDR3nt: TGTGCCACCAGCAGAGAAGGGGGATCCTACGAGCAGTACTTC; CDR3aa: CATSREGGSYEQYF
abundance: few; j_gene: TRBJ2-2; v_gene: TRBV3-1; d_gene: .; CDR3nt: TGTGCCAGCAGCCAAGACCGGATTACCGGGGAGCTGTTTTTT; CDR3aa: CASSQDRITGELFF
abundance: .; j_gene: TRBJ2-1; v_gene: TRBV20-1; d_gene: .; CDR3nt: TGCAGTGCTGCGGGACATTTAACCTACAATGAGCAGTTCTTC; CDR3aa: CSAAGHLTYNEQFF
abundance: few; j_gene: TRBJ2-1; v_gene: TRBV15; d_gene: TRBD2; CDR3nt: TGTGCCTCTTCTCACAGGGCTAGCGGGCTGGATGAGCAGTTCTTC; CDR3aa: CASSHRASGLDEQFF
abundance: few; j_gene: TRBJ2-1; v_gene: TRBV20-1; d_gene: TRBD2; CDR3nt: TGCAGTGCTAGCCGGCGGGGGGGCTATGAGCAGTTCTTC; CDR3aa: CSASRRGGYEQFF
abundance: many; j_gene: TRBJ1-1; v_gene: TRBV4-3; d_gene: .; CDR3nt: TGCGCCAGCAGCCAAGACCTGGGGGCGGCCGAAGCTTTCTTT; CDR3aa: CASSQDLGAAEAFF
abundance: .; j_gene: TRBJ2-7; v_gene: TRBV2; d_gene: TRBD1; CDR3nt: TGTGCCAGCAGAAGGGACAGGGGGCCTGGCTACGAGCAGTACTTC; CDR3aa: CASRRDRGPGYEQYF
abundance: few; j_gene: TRBJ2-2; v_gene: TRBV12-3/TRBV12-4; d_gene: .; CDR3nt: TGTGCCAGCAGTTTAAGGCCAGGTACTCCCGGGGAGCTGTTTTTT; CDR3aa: CASSLRPGTPGELFF
abundance: few; j_gene: TRBJ2-1; v_gene: TRBV7-9; d_gene: .; CDR3nt: TGTGCCAGCAGCCCCGCCGCGGGAGAGCAGTTCTTC; CDR3aa: CASSPAAGEQFF
abundance: few; j_gene: TRBJ2-7; v_gene: TRBV6-1; d_gene: .; CDR3nt: TGTGCCAGCAGGACGGGGGACCACTCCTACGAGCAGTACTTC; CDR3aa: CASRTGDHSYEQYF
abundance: .; j_gene: TRBJ2-5; v_gene: TRBV5-1; d_gene: .; CDR3nt: TGCGCCAGCAGCTTGGGGGGGTTCCCCCAAGAGACCCAGTACTTC; CDR3aa: CASSLGGFPQETQYF
abundance: .; j_gene: TRBJ2-6; v_gene: TRBV6-5; d_gene: .; CDR3nt: TGTGCCAGCAGTTCTGGACATACCTCTGGGGCCAACGTCCTGACTTTC; CDR3aa: CASSSGHTSGANVLTF
abundance: few; j_gene: TRBJ2-1; v_gene: TRBV2; d_gene: TRBD2; CDR3nt: TGTGCCAGCACTTATAGCGGGTACGGCTACAATGAGCAGTTCTTC; CDR3aa: CASTYSGYGYNEQFF
abundance: many; j_gene: TRBJ2-3; v_gene: TRBV5-1; d_gene: .; CDR3nt: TGCGCCAGCAGCCAGAACACAGATACGCAGTATTTT; CDR3aa: CASSQNTDTQYF
abundance: few; j_gene: TRBJ2-5; v_gene: TRBV5-1; d_gene: .; CDR3nt: TGCGCCAGCAGCTCGGCAGGGAACCAAGAGACCCAGTACTTC; CDR3aa: CASSSAGNQETQYF
abundance: few; j_gene: TRBJ2-2; v_gene: TRBV6-1; d_gene: .; CDR3nt: TGTGCCAGCAGTGTCAGAGTTCGCGGGGAGCTGTTTTTT; CDR3aa: CASSVRVRGELFF
abundance: .; j_gene: TRBJ2-7; v_gene: TRBV28; d_gene: .; CDR3nt: TGTGCCAGCCGGTGGGGCGGCTACGAGCAGTACTTC; CDR3aa: CASRWGGYEQYF
abundance: many; j_gene: TRBJ2-1; v_gene: TRBV7-9; d_gene: .; CDR3nt: TGTGCCAGCAGCTTAGGGCAGCCTGAGCAGTTCTTC; CDR3aa: CASSLGQPEQFF
abundance: few; j_gene: TRBJ2-7; v_gene: TRBV10-2; d_gene: TRBD1; CDR3nt: TGCGCCAGCAGTGAATTGTTTGGGACAGGGGACAACGAGCAGTACTTC; CDR3aa: CASSELFGTGDNEQYF
abundance: few; j_gene: TRBJ1-4; v_gene: TRBV4-3; d_gene: .; CDR3nt: TGCGCCAGCAGCCAAGACGTGGAAAAACTGTTTTTT; CDR3aa: CASSQDVEKLFF
abundance: few; j_gene: TRBJ2-5; v_gene: TRBV10-3; d_gene: .; CDR3nt: TGTGCCATCAGTGACAGGGGCGAGACCCAGTACTTC; CDR3aa: CAISDRGETQYF
abundance: many; j_gene: TRBJ2-1; v_gene: TRBV29-1; d_gene: .; CDR3nt: TGCAGCGTGGATGCGGGTTCCGGGACGGCTCTTAACTACAATGAGCAGTTCTTC; CDR3aa: CSVDAGSGTALNYNEQFF
abundance: few; j_gene: TRBJ1-2; v_gene: TRBV29-1; d_gene: .; CDR3nt: TGCAGCGTTTCCATAACCCTTGACTATGGCTACACCTTC; CDR3aa: CSVSITLDYGYTF
abundance: many; j_gene: TRBJ1-1; v_gene: TRBV4-2; d_gene: .; CDR3nt: TGTGCCAGCAGCCAAGATGGACCGGCAGGTAGCATCCTGGAAGCTTTCTTT; CDR3aa: CASSQDGPAGSILEAFF
abundance: few; j_gene: TRBJ1-1; v_gene: TRBV6-2/TRBV6-3; d_gene: .; CDR3nt: TGTGCCAGCAGCCGGAACCTTGGACGGATGAACACTGAAGCTTTCTTT; CDR3aa: CASSRNLGRMNTEAFF
abundance: many; j_gene: TRBJ2-3; v_gene: TRBV15; d_gene: .; CDR3nt: TGTGCCACCAGCAGAGAAAGCGGACGCGGAGATACGCAGTATTTT; CDR3aa: CATSRESGRGDTQYF
abundance: few; j_gene: TRBJ2-3; v_gene: TRBV12-3/TRBV12-4; d_gene: TRBD1; CDR3nt: TGTGCCAGCAGAGGAACAGGGGCGGATACGCAGTATTTT; CDR3aa: CASRGTGADTQYF
abundance: many; j_gene: TRBJ1-4; v_gene: TRBV7-6; d_gene: .; CDR3nt: TGTGCCAGCAGCTTATCACGGAGGGGTGAAAAACTGTTTTTT; CDR3aa: CASSLSRRGEKLFF
abundance: few; j_gene: TRBJ1-5; v_gene: TRBV20-1; d_gene: .; CDR3nt: TGCAGTGCCACTGAACAGGGTCTCAATCAGCCCCAGCATTTT; CDR3aa: CSATEQGLNQPQHF
abundance: .; j_gene: TRBJ2-5; v_gene: TRBV28; d_gene: .; CDR3nt: TGTGCCAGCATACCCGGTAGTTCGGAGACCCAGTACTTC; CDR3aa: CASIPGSSETQYF
abundance: .; j_gene: TRBJ2-2; v_gene: TRBV7-2; d_gene: .; CDR3nt: TGTGCCAGCGCCCGAGAAACCGGGGAGCTGTTTTTT; CDR3aa: CASARETGELFF
abundance: once; j_gene: TRBJ1-6; v_gene: TRBV4-3; d_gene: .; CDR3nt: TGCGCCAGCAGCCAAGGGGTCCTGACCCAAAATTCACCCCTCCACTTT; CDR3aa: CASSQGVLTQNSPLHF
abundance: many; j_gene: TRBJ2-6; v_gene: TRBV29-1; d_gene: .; CDR3nt: TGCAGCGTTGGTGGTATTAGCTCTGGGGCCAACGTCCTGACTTTC; CDR3aa: CSVGGISSGANVLTF
abundance: .; j_gene: TRBJ1-1; v_gene: TRBV12-3/TRBV12-4; d_gene: TRBD1; CDR3nt: TGTGCCAGCAGTTCCCCTTCCGGGACAGGGGGACGACTGAACACTGAAGCTTTCTTT; CDR3aa: CASSSPSGTGGRLNTEAFF
abundance: few; j_gene: TRBJ1-2; v_gene: TRBV20-1; d_gene: .; CDR3nt: TGCAGTGCTCGACAGGTCGGGGCCAACTATGGCTACACCTTC; CDR3aa: CSARQVGANYGYTF
abundance: few; j_gene: TRBJ2-3; v_gene: TRBV12-3/TRBV12-4; d_gene: .; CDR3nt: TGTGCCAGCAGTTCCTTTGGCGGGGGCACAGATACGCAGTATTTT; CDR3aa: CASSSFGGGTDTQYF
abundance: few; j_gene: TRBJ1-6; v_gene: TRBV20-1; d_gene: .; CDR3nt: TGCAGTGCTAGAGATCCAGGGAATATCTCCTATAATTCACCCCTCCACTTT; CDR3aa: CSARDPGNISYNSPLHF
abundance: few; j_gene: TRBJ2-7; v_gene: TRBV9; d_gene: .; CDR3nt: TGTGCCAGCAGCGTAGCGGCAGGGGCCTACGAGCAGTACTTC; CDR3aa: CASSVAAGAYEQYF
abundance: many; j_gene: TRBJ2-4; v_gene: TRBV20-1; d_gene: TRBD2; CDR3nt: TGCAGTGTGGAACCGCGGGGGAACATTCAGTACTTC; CDR3aa: CSVEPRGNIQYF
abundance: few; j_gene: TRBJ2-7; v_gene: TRBV11-2; d_gene: TRBD2; CDR3nt: TGTGCCAGCAGCCTTCCGGGACTAGCGGGGGGGCCCGGCTCCTACGAGCAGTACTTC; CDR3aa: CASSLPGLAGGPGSYEQYF
abundance: .; j_gene: TRBJ2-3; v_gene: TRBV18; d_gene: TRBD2; CDR3nt: TGTGCCAGCTCACCACGTGCGGGGGACACAGATACGCAGTATTTT; CDR3aa: CASSPRAGDTDTQYF
abundance: many; j_gene: TRBJ2-1; v_gene: TRBV5-1; d_gene: TRBD2; CDR3nt: TGTGCCAGCAGTCCGGGACTAGCGAATGAGCAGTTCTTC; CDR3aa: CASSPGLANEQFF
abundance: .; j_gene: TRBJ2-2; v_gene: TRBV4-1; d_gene: .; CDR3nt: TGCGCCAGCAGCCAAGTGGGGTCTCCGGATGATACCGGGGAGCTGTTTTTT; CDR3aa: CASSQVGSPDDTGELFF
abundance: few; j_gene: TRBJ2-5; v_gene: TRBV20-1; d_gene: .; CDR3nt: TGCAGCGTAGCGGTTCGAGAGACCCAGTACTTC; CDR3aa: CSVAVRETQYF
abundance: few; j_gene: TRBJ1-3; v_gene: TRBV18; d_gene: .; CDR3nt: TGTGCCAGCTCACCACAGGGGAGGTCCACTGGAAACACCATATATTTT; CDR3aa: CASSPQGRSTGNTIYF
abundance: .; j_gene: TRBJ2-7; v_gene: TRBV27; d_gene: .; CDR3nt: TGTGCCAGCAGTTTAACGGGACTTCGGGTCCACGAGCAGTACTTC; CDR3aa: CASSLTGLRVHEQYF
abundance: many; j_gene: TRBJ1-1; v_gene: TRBV29-1; d_gene: .; CDR3nt: TGCAGCGCAAGGGGCGGTGATAATGAAGCTTTCTTT; CDR3aa: CSARGGDNEAFF
abundance: few; j_gene: TRBJ1-5; v_gene: TRBV9; d_gene: .; CDR3nt: TGTGCCAGCAGCGTAGGACCCAATCAGCCCCAGCATTTT; CDR3aa: CASSVGPNQPQHF
abundance: few; j_gene: TRBJ2-4; v_gene: TRBV6-1; d_gene: .; CDR3nt: TGTGCCAGCAGTGAAGCGGGAGGAAAAAACATTCAGTACTTC; CDR3aa: CASSEAGGKNIQYF